These 23 T cell receptor beta chains share one sample of origin, sequenced in a study of CXCR3-negative and CXCR3-positive naive CD8 T cells (dated by TCRdb to the late 2010s). The investigation overall reported the following: TRB CDR3s from CXCR3-positive naive cells showed higher hydrophobicity (lower Kidera factor 4), lower energy, and higher strength and volume indices than CXCR3-negative naive cells.

These receptors have no known antigen. TCRdb shows the sequencer as NextSeq 550. The Human TCR Profiling Kit (MiLaboratory) was used to prepare UMI-labeled 5' RACE TRB cDNA libraries. The reads went through TCRdb reprocessing, and each CDR3 protein sequence gets one entry with no DNA. The sample table includes 60,000 to 65,000 distinct CDR3 sequences. The ten largest clones capture 0.8% of the sample. Source material: naive CXCR3+ CD8+ T cells from blood. The cell subset or site label of this sample denotes: CD45RO-CCR7+CD27+CD95- naive CD8+ T cells expressing CXCR3 (TNR3+). These receptors came from a human donor in good health. Some clones in this sample may be carry-over from other donors' samples.

CDR3 in amino acids: CSATEINTDTQYF. The chain joins TRBV29-1 to TRBJ2-3; TCRdb's D gene call, TRBD1, goes unchecked for lack of DNA. CDR3 length equals 13 residues. CDR1 SQVTM and CDR2 ANQGSEA come from the germline V gene.

This sequence joins TRBV7-6 and TRBJ1-1; TCRdb's assignment of TRBD1 cannot be checked, as there is no DNA. This CDR3 has 15 amino acids. Germline lookup yields CDR1 SGHVS and CDR2 FNYEAQ. The CDR3 protein is CASSLGDSVGTEAFF.

The V gene is TRBV9, the J gene TRBJ1-2; with no DNA, the TCRdb D assignment of TRBD1 cannot be verified. CDR1 SGDLS and CDR2 YYNGEE come from the germline V gene. This CDR3 comprises 13 residues. The CDR3 here is CASSPRGPNGYTF.

The chain links TRBV29-1 to TRBJ1-2; there is no DNA to check the TCRdb D call of TRBD1. The germline V gene has CDR1 SQVTM and CDR2 ANQGSEA. The CDR3 extends over 14 amino acids. The CDR3 sequence: CSVGGPGDRYGYTF.

This rearrangement joins TRBV14 to TRBJ2-5. Germline V gene data show CDR1 as SGHDN and CDR2 as FVKESK. The CDR3 spans 13 residues. This CDR3 reads CASSQDPQETQYF.

V is TRBV7-9 and J is TRBJ1-5. CDR3 length equals 12 residues. In germline, CDR1 is SEHNR, CDR2 FQNEAQ (reference sequence). CDR3 protein: CASSFHHQPQHF.

The chain uses TRBV5-4 and TRBJ2-5; there is no DNA to check the TCRdb D call of TRBD2. This CDR3 spans 16 amino acids. The V gene's germline CDR1 is SGHNT and CDR2 YYREEE (reference sequence). The CDR3 here is CASSLVLAGGPETQYF.

This chain connects TRBV2 to TRBJ2-7; there is no DNA to check the TCRdb D call of TRBD1. Germline CDR1 is SNHLY and CDR2 is FYNNEI. CDR3 length: 16 residues. The chain's CDR3 is CASSEATGTGPYEQYF.

CDR3 residues: CASSRQGGETQYF. This sequence joins TRBV11-2 and TRBJ2-5; TCRdb indicates TRBD1, and absent DNA this call remains unverified. The CDR3 loop spans 13 amino acids. Germline V gene lookup returns CDR1 SGHAT and CDR2 FQNNGV.

This sequence joins TRBV7-2 and TRBJ2-7; TCRdb names TRBD1, which stays unverified in the absence of DNA. Germline lookup yields CDR1 SGHTA and CDR2 FQGNSA. This CDR3 region has 15 residues. The CDR3 loop reads CASSPTGGPSREQYF.

The chain carries TRBV4-3 and TRBJ2-7; as DNA is missing, the TRBD1 call by TCRdb cannot be tested. This CDR3 contains 14 residues. CDR1 LGHNA and CDR2 YSLEER come from the germline V gene. This CDR3 is CASSHGTGSYEQYF.

The V gene is TRBV4-1, the J gene TRBJ1-1; TCRdb names TRBD1, which stays unverified in the absence of DNA. Germline CDR1 is MGHRA and CDR2 is YSYEKL. CDR3 length equals 15 residues. The chain's CDR3 is CASASTIQGGAEAFF.

The V and J genes are TRBV29-1 and TRBJ1-4; TCRdb indicates TRBD1, and absent DNA this call remains unverified. This CDR3 has 13 amino acids. The germline V gene encodes CDR1 SQVTM and CDR2 ANQGSEA. This chain's CDR3 is CSVEGTGGEKLFF.

The rearrangement links TRBV6-2 or TRBV6-3 to TRBJ1-1. The germline V gene encodes CDR1 MNHEY and CDR2 SVGEGT. The CDR3 has 15 amino acids. The CDR3 here is CASSSMGLLATEAFF.

The chain has TRBV28 and TRBJ2-3. The CDR3 runs 13 residues. Germline CDR1 is MDHEN and CDR2 is SYDVKM. The CDR3 is CASSFRGTDTQYF.

The chain employs TRBV20-1 and TRBJ1-1. The CDR3 extends over 11 amino acids. Germline CDR1 reads DFQATT; CDR2 reads SNEGSKA (reference sequence). This CDR3 is CSANSYTEAFF.

The J gene is TRBJ2-6, the V gene TRBV12-3 or TRBV12-4. There are 16 residues in the CDR3. The CDR3 loop is CASSNFETSGANVLTF.

This chain connects TRBV15 to TRBJ1-6. Per the germline V gene, CDR1 is LNHNV and CDR2 is YYDKDF (reference sequence). This CDR3 spans 18 amino acids. This chain's CDR3 is CATSPGRSSGSYNSPLHF.

V usage is TRBV12-3 or TRBV12-4 and J usage is TRBJ2-3; TCRdb names TRBD1, which stays unverified in the absence of DNA. The CDR3 spans 16 residues. CDR3 sequence reads: CASSPPWGVKVDTQYF.

The chain carries TRBV7-9 and TRBJ2-3; as DNA is missing, the TRBD1 call by TCRdb cannot be tested. Germline V gene sequence: CDR1 SEHNR, CDR2 FQNEAQ (reference sequence). The length of the CDR3 is 14 residues. The CDR3 protein is CASSLVQGTDTQYF.

The chain has TRBV5-1 and TRBJ2-1; the D call from TCRdb, TRBD1, cannot be confirmed without DNA. The CDR3 contains 15 residues. CDR1 and CDR2 from the germline V gene are SGHRS and YFSETQ. CDR3 sequence reads: CASSLEGGPYNEQFF. Supplemented by reference TRBV5-1 and TRBJ2-1, the full variable domain reads KAGVTQTPRYLIKTRGQQVTLSCSPISGHRSVSWYQQTPGQGLQFLFEYFSETQRNKGNFPGRFSGRQFSNSRSEMNVSTLELGDSALYLCASSLEGGPYNEQFFGPGTRLTVL.

The rearrangement joins TRBV4-3 to TRBJ1-1; TCRdb's D gene call, TRBD1, goes unchecked for lack of DNA. Germline V gene sequence: CDR1 LGHNA, CDR2 YSLEER. This CDR3 region has 16 residues. The chain's CDR3 is CASSQERTLMNTEAFF.

The chain combines TRBV29-1 with TRBJ2-2; with no DNA, the TCRdb D assignment of TRBD1 cannot be verified. Germline CDR1 SQVTM, CDR2 ANQGSEA. The CDR3 consists of 12 residues. The CDR3 sequence is CSVEGDPGELFF.